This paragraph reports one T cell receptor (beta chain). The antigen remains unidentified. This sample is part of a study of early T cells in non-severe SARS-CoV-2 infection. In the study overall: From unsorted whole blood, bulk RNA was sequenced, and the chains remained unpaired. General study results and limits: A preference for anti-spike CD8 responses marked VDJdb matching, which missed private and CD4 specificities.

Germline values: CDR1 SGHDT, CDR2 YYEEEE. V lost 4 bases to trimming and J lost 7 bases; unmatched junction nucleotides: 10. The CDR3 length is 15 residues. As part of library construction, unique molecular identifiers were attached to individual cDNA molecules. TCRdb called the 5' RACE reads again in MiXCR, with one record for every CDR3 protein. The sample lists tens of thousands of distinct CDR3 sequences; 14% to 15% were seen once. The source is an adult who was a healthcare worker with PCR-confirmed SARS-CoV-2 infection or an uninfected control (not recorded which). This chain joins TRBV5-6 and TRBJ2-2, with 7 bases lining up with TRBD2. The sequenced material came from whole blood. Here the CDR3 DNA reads TGTGCCAGCAGCCCCGGGTCAGCGGGGATCGGGGAGCTGTTTTTT. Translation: CASSPGSAGIGELFF.